This section outlines one TCR beta chain sequence together with its context. Seattle researchers signed up patients amid active infection and tracked them longitudinally. The data originate from a study of blood T cell repertoires in COVID-19. Study summary: Italy, Spain and the United States were the sources of the convalescent and acute COVID-19 samples. The cDNA or gDNA used as material had been derived from T cells, B-cell-depleted T cells, or PBMCs.

The V gene end was trimmed by 4 bases and the J gene end by 1 base; junction bases not matched to a gene: 23. Germline V gene lookup returns CDR1 SGHRS and CDR2 YFSETQ. The CDR3 runs 23 residues. In the source study's methods: Amplification of reference gene primers was used by the study to estimate nucleated cell counts. Only in-frame clones appear in the TCRdb table, and some are missing; sequencing was by immunoSEQ multiplex PCR. The V and J calls and clone size are taken from that table; D and trimming were inferred from the DNA. The sample lists about 330,000 clones; approximately 88% were seen once.

The chain employs TRBV5-1 and TRBJ2-7; 16 positions agree with TRBD2. Material: peripheral blood. The sequence derives from a young man with COVID-19, enrolled during active disease. The CDR3 DNA reads TGCGCCAGCAGCCGATCTTGGATCGCCGGGACTAGCGGGAGGGAGGGCTTATCCTACGAGCAGTACTTC. Translated: CASSRSWIAGTSGREGLSYEQYF.